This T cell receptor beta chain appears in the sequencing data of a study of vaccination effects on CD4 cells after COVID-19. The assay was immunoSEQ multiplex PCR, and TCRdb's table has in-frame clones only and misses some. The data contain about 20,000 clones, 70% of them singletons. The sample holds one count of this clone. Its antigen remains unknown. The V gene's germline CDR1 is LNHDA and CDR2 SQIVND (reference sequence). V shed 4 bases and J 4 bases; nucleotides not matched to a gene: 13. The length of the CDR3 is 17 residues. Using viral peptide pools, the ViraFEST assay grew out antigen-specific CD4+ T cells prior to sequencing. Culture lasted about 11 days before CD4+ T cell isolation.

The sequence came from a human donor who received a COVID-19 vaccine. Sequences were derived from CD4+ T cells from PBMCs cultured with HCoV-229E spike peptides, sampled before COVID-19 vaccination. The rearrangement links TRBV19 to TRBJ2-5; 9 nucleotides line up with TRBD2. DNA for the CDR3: TGTGCCAGTAGTAGGGGGACTAGCAGAATTTGGGGAGAGACCCAGTACTTC. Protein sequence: CASSRGTSRIWGETQYF.